This T cell receptor beta chain emerged from a study of blood T cell repertoires in COVID-19. Study information: Spain, Italy and the United States supplied samples that represented acute and convalescent COVID-19.

Some clones are missing from TCRdb's copy, which holds only in-frame ones; the method was immunoSEQ multiplex PCR. The sample holds about 110,000 clones, 70% to 90% seen once. The germline CDR1 and CDR2 sequences are MNHEY and SVGAGI. The CDR3 is 15 residues long. V lost 0 bases to trimming and J lost 0 bases, with 8 bases between them. This rearrangement joins TRBV6-5 to TRBJ2-5; D not resolved. The TCR sequence derives from a human donor in a cohort sampled during active COVID-19. Sequencing was carried out using peripheral blood. The CDR3 DNA reads as TGTGCCAGCAGTTACTCGATACTATACCAAGAGACCCAGTACTTC. Its protein product is CASSYSILYQETQYF.